The 25 T cell receptor beta chains below come from one sample, sequenced in a study of T-cell memory formation after mild COVID-19. Using its own MiXCR run on the 5' RACE reads, TCRdb lists one record per CDR3 protein. This table has about 560,000 distinct CDR3 sequences, 17% appearing once. The sequencing sample was made of PBMCs or a T cell subset sorted from them (not recorded which). Receptors were obtained from an adult woman who had mild COVID-19 (a few samples of this study predate the infection). Cell type and time point are not known.

This clonotype was seen just once. The CDR3 nucleotides read TGTGCCAGCAGGAACGAACAGGGGCGCTCCTACGAGCAGTACTTC. Its translation: CASRNEQGRSYEQYF. The gene calls are TRBV6-2 or TRBV6-3 and TRBJ2-7; TRBD1 agrees at 7 bases. Germline loops: CDR1 MNHEY, CDR2 SVGEGT. The V and J ends lost 6 bases and 0 bases, in that order; junction bases with no gene match: 8. The CDR3 spans 15 residues.

In its sample, this clonotype was seen many times. This sequence joins TRBV4-2 and TRBJ2-2; D possibly corresponds to TRBD2 (5 bases). The CDR3 length is 19 residues. Germline CDR1 LGHNA, CDR2 YNFKEQ. Trimming removed 0 bases from V and 4 bases from J, with 21 bases in between. CDR3 nucleotide sequence: TGTGCCAGCAGCCAAGAAGTTCAAAAGGACGGGATCCTCACCGGGGAGCTGTTTTTT. Translation: CASSQEVQKDGILTGELFF.

This chain links TRBV7-8 with TRBJ2-1; 7 bases map to TRBD1. V was pared by 1 base and J by 0 bases, with 6 bases of the junction left unmatched. The germline gives CDR1 SGHVS, CDR2 FQNEAQ. The CDR3 spans 17 residues. CDR3: CASSLVGGASSYNEQFF. The CDR3 DNA sequence: TGTGCCAGCAGCTTAGTAGGGGGCGCGAGCTCCTACAATGAGCAGTTCTTC.

The chain combines TRBV7-8 with TRBJ1-3; D ambiguous. This CDR3 comprises 18 residues. Per the germline V gene, CDR1 is SGHVS and CDR2 is FQNEAQ. The germline V and J ends were trimmed by 0 bases and 0 bases, with 15 bases remaining between them. The CDR3 region is CASSLAVDGPGSGNTIYF. Here the CDR3 DNA reads TGTGCCAGCAGCTTAGCGGTGGACGGCCCCGGCTCTGGAAACACCATATATTTT.

A few counts support this clonotype. This chain uses TRBV2 with TRBJ1-1, with D uncertain. Germline values: CDR1 SNHLY, CDR2 FYNNEI. The CDR3 contains 12 residues. Deletions cut 5 bases from V and 2 bases from J, with 6 bases between. The CDR3: CASSSPNTEAFF. The CDR3 DNA is TGTGCCAGCAGTTCACCTAACACTGAAGCTTTCTTT.

The table lists this clonotype with a few counts. The chain has TRBV5-1 and TRBJ2-7; 12 bases are a match to TRBD1. J gave up 7 bases and V 3 bases, and 8 bases lay outside the gene matches. Germline lookup yields CDR1 SGHRS and CDR2 YFSETQ. The CDR3 has 15 amino acids. The CDR3 sequence is CASSYTGTGGLEQYF. DNA for the CDR3: TGCGCCAGCAGCTACACCGGGACAGGGGGCTTGGAGCAGTACTTC.

This clonotype was picked up many times. V usage is TRBV5-4 and J usage is TRBJ2-3, with 10 bases lining up with TRBD2. CDR3 size: 16 residues. Germline CDR1 reads SGHNT; CDR2 reads YYREEE (reference sequence). J lost 2 bases, V lost 4 bases, and 7 bases had no gene match. This CDR3 reads CASSRGLAEITDTQYF. The DNA for the CDR3 is TGTGCCAGCAGCCGCGGACTAGCGGAAATCACAGATACGCAGTATTTT. Based on the CDR3 plus reference TRBV5-4 and TRBJ2-3, the full variable domain is ETGVTQSPTHLIKTRGQQVTLRCSSQSGHNTVSWYQQALGQGPQFIFQYYREEENGRGNFPPRFSGLQFPNYSSELNVNALELDDSALYLCASSRGLAEITDTQYFGPGTRLTVL.

There are a few counts of this clonotype. This chain links TRBV7-9 with TRBJ2-7; D uncertain. The V gene's germline CDR1 is SEHNR and CDR2 FQNEAQ (reference sequence). Trimming removed 1 base at V and 2 bases at J, with 9 bases between. The CDR3 has 14 amino acids. The CDR3 bases are TGTGCCAGCAGCTTAGGCTCTCGAGCCTACGAGCAGTACTTC. It translates to CASSLGSRAYEQYF.

The gene calls are TRBV10-3 and TRBJ1-1; TRBD1 might be the D (5 bases). Looked up from germline, CDR1 is ENHRY and CDR2 is SYGVKD. The CDR3 loop spans 18 amino acids. The V gene lost 0 bases and the J gene lost 1 base, with 18 bases spanning the gap. The DNA of the CDR3 is TGTGCCATCAGTGAGTCGTGGAGTAGGGGCCTAGGGAACACTGAAGCTTTCTTT. It codes for CAISESWSRGLGNTEAFF.

This clonotype turned up a few times. The chain joins TRBV24-1 to TRBJ2-7; 7 bases align to TRBD1. Germline CDR1 is KGHDR and CDR2 is SFDVKD. V was clipped by 0 bases and J by 6 bases; unmatched bases: 1. This CDR3 is built from 13 residues. CDR3 bases: TGTGCCACCAGTGATTTGCGGGACAGCGAGCAGTACTTC. It yields the protein CATSDLRDSEQYF.

This clonotype was recorded many times. J is TRBJ2-6 and V is TRBV6-2 or TRBV6-3, with D tentatively TRBD1 (6 bases). This CDR3 is built from 15 residues. CDR1 and CDR2 (germline): MNHEY, SVGEGT. V was cut by 2 bases and J by 2 bases, with 7 bases left in between. The CDR3 nucleotides are TGTGCCAGCAGTTACCAGGGGACTGGGGCCAACGTCCTGACTTTC. Translated, it gives CASSYQGTGANVLTF.

This clonotype was recorded a few times. The chain uses TRBV30 and TRBJ1-2, with 8 bases lining up with TRBD1. From germline, CDR1 is GTSNPN and CDR2 SVGIG (reference sequence). The CDR3 is 15 residues long. With V trimmed by 3 bases and J by 7 bases, 13 bases remained unmatched. This chain's CDR3 is CAWRPADRGVGGYTF. CDR3 bases: TGTGCCTGGAGGCCCGCCGACAGGGGAGTAGGTGGCTACACCTTC.

The chain carries TRBV15 and TRBJ1-2; 11 bases are shared with TRBD1. CDR1 is LNHNV, CDR2 YYDKDF, per germline (reference sequence). The CDR3 length is 15 residues. The junction had 6 bases not matched to a gene; V was cut back by 3 bases and J by 6 bases. The CDR3 region has the DNA TGTGCCACCAGCAGGAGGGACAGGGGGTGGGATGGCTACACCTTC. Protein sequence: CATSRRDRGWDGYTF.

The rearrangement joins TRBV4-1 to TRBJ1-6, with D perhaps matching TRBD1 (6 bases). Trimming left V 3 bases short and J 2 bases short, with 20 bases between. CDR3 length equals 19 residues. CDR1 and CDR2 (germline): MGHRA, YSYEKL. The chain's CDR3 is CASSQIFRGGGAYNSPLHF. The CDR3 DNA sequence: TGCGCCAGCAGCCAGATTTTCAGGGGAGGCGGTGCCTATAATTCACCCCTCCACTTT.

This clonotype was picked up a small number of times. In DNA, the CDR3 is TGTGCCACCAGCAGAGTCCGGGACAGGGGGGACGAGCAGTACTTC. Translating gives CATSRVRDRGDEQYF. The V gene is TRBV15, the J gene TRBJ2-7; 11 positions match TRBD1. Per germline, CDR1 LNHNV and CDR2 YYDKDF (reference sequence). The V gene end was trimmed by 1 base and the J gene end by 5 bases; junction bases not matched to a gene: 4. The CDR3 contains 15 residues.

As concerns this clonotype: Compared with germline, one end of the junction differs, possibly owing to a read error. V is TRBV7-7 and J is TRBJ2-1; 8 nucleotides agree with TRBD2. This CDR3 is built from 16 residues. Germline values: CDR1 SSHAT, CDR2 FNYEAQ (reference sequence). In nucleotides, the CDR3 is TGTGCTAGCAGCCTCCAAAGCGGGAGCTCCTACAATGAGCAGTTCTTC. Protein product: CASSLQSGSSYNEQFF.

In this sample, this clonotype turned up a few times. The genes are TRBV5-1 and TRBJ2-3; 11 bases are a match to TRBD1. The CDR3 extends over 17 amino acids. After removal of 4 bases from V and 3 bases from J, the junction contained 10 bases not matched to a gene. Germline V lookup: CDR1 SGHRS, CDR2 YFSETQ. Here the CDR3 reads CASSHGQGASQTDTQYF. The CDR3 nucleotides read TGCGCCAGCAGCCACGGACAGGGGGCGAGTCAGACAGATACGCAGTATTTT.

V usage is TRBV19 and J usage is TRBJ1-2; D not resolved. The CDR3 extends over 13 amino acids. V lost 5 bases to trimming and J lost 7 bases, with 14 bases between them. The V gene's germline CDR1 is LNHDA and CDR2 SQIVND (reference sequence). The CDR3 bases are TGTGCCAGTAGTTCCCGTTGGGGAAGTGGCTACACCTTC. It yields the protein CASSSRWGSGYTF.

The rearrangement links TRBV7-9 to TRBJ1-4; weak D call: TRBD1 (5 bases). Per germline, CDR1 SEHNR and CDR2 FQNEAQ (reference sequence). The V end lost 6 bases, the J end lost 5 bases, and 10 bases lay between the germline ends. The CDR3 length is 13 residues. The CDR3 bases are TGTGCCAGCAGGCAGGGACCCAATGAAAAACTGTTTTTT. Translated, it gives CASRQGPNEKLFF.

There are a few counts of this clonotype. The chain uses TRBV7-6 and TRBJ2-2; no clear D gene. The V end lost 3 bases, the J end lost 6 bases, and 8 bases lay between the germline ends. This CDR3 contains 13 residues. Germline CDR1 SGHVS, CDR2 FNYEAQ. The CDR3 sequence: CASSFSVPGELFF. CDR3 nucleotide sequence: TGTGCCAGCAGCTTCAGTGTTCCCGGGGAGCTGTTTTTT.

This clonotype has a count of ten or more. V and J are TRBV5-5 and TRBJ1-5, with 9 bases that match TRBD1. The CDR3 loop spans 16 amino acids. Germline-derived CDR1 and CDR2 are SGHKS and YYEKEE (reference sequence). V dropped 4 bases and J dropped 0; count of bases not matched to a gene: 5. This CDR3 reads CASSRDRANSNQPQHF. CDR3 DNA sequence: TGTGCCAGCAGCCGGGACAGGGCTAATAGCAATCAGCCCCAGCATTTT.

This clonotype was recorded at least ten times. The chain uses TRBV5-1 and TRBJ2-1; D gene uncertain. This CDR3 contains 13 residues. Looked up from germline, CDR1 is SGHRS and CDR2 is YFSETQ. The ends were cut back, 4 bases at V and 5 bases at J, with 10 bases in the middle. CDR3 coding DNA: TGCGCCAGCAGCGCGAAGACTGACAATGAGCAGTTCTTC. Its translation is CASSAKTDNEQFF.

The chain links TRBV2 to TRBJ1-5, with a possible D match to TRBD1 (5 bases). CDR1 is SNHLY and CDR2 is FYNNEI in the germline V gene. The CDR3 loop spans 14 amino acids. V was pared by 6 bases and J by 4 bases, with 13 bases between. The CDR3 spells CASRRDSENQPQHF. Here the CDR3 DNA reads TGTGCCAGCAGGAGGGACTCGGAAAATCAGCCCCAGCATTTT.

The rearrangement joins TRBV7-9 to TRBJ1-1; 7 positions match TRBD1. This CDR3 has 14 residues. V shed 6 bases, J shed 0 bases, and the junction held 4 bases outside the gene matches. CDR1 SEHNR and CDR2 FQNEAQ come from the germline V gene (reference sequence). The CDR3 coding sequence is TGTGCCAGCAGAACAGGGGACATGAACACTGAAGCTTTCTTT. The encoded protein is CASRTGDMNTEAFF.

V is TRBV7-9 and J is TRBJ2-5, with 14 bases that match TRBD2. Germline V lookup: CDR1 SEHNR, CDR2 FQNEAQ (reference sequence). The CDR3 consists of 19 residues. The trim removed 2 bases at V and 4 bases at J, leaving 12 bases unmatched. The CDR3 DNA sequence: TGTGCCAGCAGCTTAAGGTCCGTGGGACTAGCGGGAGTTGGAGAGACCCAGTACTTC. It codes for CASSLRSVGLAGVGETQYF.